Following are 32 T cell receptor beta chains from one sample sequenced in a study of blood T cells in healthy people across ages. Alongside a J-beta primer mix, a sample-barcoded 5' primer served in a second PCR lasting roughly 7 to 11 cycles. TCRdb independently ran MiXCR on the 5' RACE reads; one entry per CDR3 protein. The table has approximately 1,100,000 distinct CDR3 sequences, 40% to 50% seen once; the top ten hold about 20%. The sample consisted of blood. These receptors were collected from a woman aged 55-69 years in good health.

V gene TRBV28 combines with J gene TRBJ2-1, with D tentatively TRBD1 or TRBD2 (5 bases each). The germline V gene encodes CDR1 MDHEN and CDR2 SYDVKM. CDR3 length: 14 residues. V lost 7 bases and J lost 5, with 15 bases in between. The CDR3 nucleotides read TGTGCCAGCACCCCGGGTGGGACCCACAATGAGCAGTTCTTC. Residues: CASTPGGTHNEQFF. Full variable domain (remainder filled in from reference TRBV28 and TRBJ2-1): DVKVTQSSRYLVKRTGEKVFLECVQDMDHENMFWYRQDPGLGLRLIYFSYDVKMKEKGDIPEGYSVSREKKERFSLILESASTNQTSMYLCASTPGGTHNEQFFGPGTRLTVL.

The V and J genes are TRBV7-9 and TRBJ1-5; 7 bases fit TRBD1. V was pared by 5 bases and J by 7 bases, with 8 bases of the junction left unmatched. The germline CDR1 and CDR2 sequences are SEHNR and FQNEAQ (reference sequence). This CDR3 has 14 residues. Here the CDR3 DNA reads TGTGCCAGCAGCGTAGGGACAGCAGGGCAGCCCCAGCATTTT. Protein product: CASSVGTAGQPQHF.

CDR3 sequence: CATSRDWVHNEQFF. As DNA, the CDR3 is TGTGCCACCAGCAGAGATTGGGTACATAATGAGCAGTTCTTC. The chain joins TRBV15 to TRBJ2-1; D unclear. Trimming removed 0 bases at V and 7 bases at J, with 10 bases between. CDR1 and CDR2 from the germline V gene are LNHNV and YYDKDF (reference sequence). This CDR3 spans 14 amino acids.

V is TRBV24-1 and J is TRBJ2-3; a possible D gene is TRBD1 (8 bases). The germline V gene encodes CDR1 KGHDR and CDR2 SFDVKD. V lost 4 bases and J lost 4, with 14 bases in between. The CDR3 is made up of 15 amino acids. As DNA, the CDR3 is TGTGCCACCAGTGACCCCACAGGGGGGGCAGATACGCAGTATTTT. Amino acid sequence: CATSDPTGGADTQYF.

The J gene is TRBJ2-5, the V gene TRBV6-2 or TRBV6-3; 12 positions agree with TRBD1. The J call is uncertain, as TRBJ2-7 better fits the DNA end. Germline loops: CDR1 MNHEY, CDR2 SVGEGT. This CDR3 spans 17 amino acids. The CDR3 coding sequence is TGTGCCAGCAGTTACTCCCGGGACAGGGGGCTTAGATACGAGCAGTACTTC. It translates to CASSYSRDRGLRYEQYF.

The chain carries TRBV20-1 and TRBJ2-5, with a tentative D call TRBD1 (6 bases). CDR1 is DFQATT, CDR2 SNEGSKA, per germline (reference sequence). Trimming left V 6 bases short and J 5 bases short, with 19 bases between. The CDR3 covers 14 residues. The CDR3 nucleotides are TGCAGTGCAAGGGGGTCTATCCCGGGGGAGACCCAGTACTTC. Its translation is CSARGSIPGETQYF.

DNA of the CDR3: TGCAGTGCTAGAGTCACGGGGGAGACCCAGTACTTC. Translation: CSARVTGETQYF. V usage is TRBV20-1 and J usage is TRBJ2-5; D perhaps matches TRBD2 (5 bases). Germline CDR1 and CDR2: DFQATT and SNEGSKA (reference sequence). V gave up 1 base and J gave up 5 bases, with 8 bases separating them. The CDR3 has 12 residues.

This clonotype has just one count. The rearrangement links TRBV9 to TRBJ2-5, with no clear D. From germline, CDR1 is SGDLS and CDR2 YYNGEE. The V gene lost 4 bases and the J gene lost 5 bases, with 18 bases spanning the gap. This CDR3 contains 15 residues. CDR3 in DNA: TGTGCCAGCAGCCCAAGGTCGCAGGTTGGGGAGACCCAGTACTTC. Amino acid sequence: CASSPRSQVGETQYF.

The V gene is TRBV7-9, the J gene TRBJ2-3; the match to TRBD2 covers 9 bases. J gave up 10 bases and V 4 bases, and 6 bases lay outside the gene matches. Germline V CDR1 and CDR2: SEHNR, FQNEAQ (reference sequence). The CDR3 totals 13 residues. The CDR3 is CASSYSGSSAQYF. The CDR3 region has the DNA TGTGCCAGCAGCTATAGCGGGAGTAGTGCGCAGTATTTT.

J is TRBJ2-1 and V is TRBV5-1; 7 bases line up with TRBD2. Germline CDR1 reads SGHRS; CDR2 reads YFSETQ. This CDR3 comprises 15 residues. The V gene end was trimmed by 1 base and the J gene end by 4 bases; junction bases not matched to a gene: 5. CDR3 sequence reads: CASSLMAGEYNEQFF. CDR3 bases: TGCGCCAGCAGCTTGATGGCGGGAGAGTACAATGAGCAGTTCTTC.

CDR3 in DNA: TGTGCCAGCAGCTCTTCCTGGGGTAATCAGCCCCAGCATTTT. This sequence encodes CASSSSWGNQPQHF. The V and J genes are TRBV6-5 and TRBJ1-5, with D hard to call. Germline lookup yields CDR1 MNHEY and CDR2 SVGAGI. This CDR3 region has 14 residues. V was shortened by 6 bases and J by 4 bases, with 13 bases between the two germline ends.

The chain has TRBV4-1 and TRBJ2-3, with TRBD2 matching 7 bases. In germline, CDR1 is MGHRA, CDR2 YSYEKL. V shed 0 bases and J 6 bases; nucleotides not matched to a gene: 3. This CDR3 is built from 14 residues. For the CDR3, the DNA is TGCGCCAGCAGCCAAGACCAACTAGCGGATACGCAGTATTTT. Translating gives CASSQDQLADTQYF.

This chain links TRBV29-1 with TRBJ2-5, with 7 bases identical to TRBD1. The end of the DNA aligns better with TRBJ2-7, so the J call may be wrong. CDR1 is SQVTM and CDR2 is ANQGSEA in the germline V gene. The CDR3 sequence is 12 residues long. CDR3 nucleotides: TGCAGCGCCAAGGGACAGCTTTACGAGCAGTACTTC. Amino acid sequence: CSAKGQLYEQYF.

This sequence joins TRBV6-5 and TRBJ1-2; TRBD1 matches at 10 bases. The CDR3 extends over 13 amino acids. Germline V gene sequence: CDR1 MNHEY, CDR2 SVGAGI. Trimming removed 6 bases from V and 8 bases from J; junction bases left unmatched: 6. CDR3 sequence (DNA): TGTGCCAGCAGACGGGGACAGGGGAAGGGCTACACCTTC. Protein sequence: CASRRGQGKGYTF.

CDR3 region: CASSLGNSGRETQYF. CDR3 nucleotide sequence: TGTGCCAGCAGCTTAGGAAACAGCGGGAGAGAGACCCAGTACTTC. The V call is TRBV7-9, the J call TRBJ2-5; 8 bases line up with TRBD2. Germline V lookup: CDR1 SEHNR, CDR2 FQNEAQ (reference sequence). V dropped 1 base and J dropped 4; count of bases not matched to a gene: 5. The CDR3 loop spans 15 amino acids.

V is TRBV28 and J is TRBJ2-1; 9 nucleotides agree with TRBD1. The germline gives CDR1 MDHEN, CDR2 SYDVKM. The CDR3 covers 13 residues. V lost 4 bases and J lost 13; bases outside the gene matches: 8. The CDR3 here is CASSSGQGRPQFF. The CDR3 DNA reads TGTGCCAGCAGTTCGGGACAGGGTCGCCCTCAGTTCTTC.

The chain recombines TRBV10-3 with TRBJ2-5; TRBD1 matches 7 bases. The J call is in doubt because the DNA end fits TRBJ2-7 better. Germline V gives CDR1 ENHRY, CDR2 SYGVKD. The CDR3 length is 14 residues. In DNA form, the CDR3 reads TGTGCCATCAGTGAAGGGTCAGGGGGCTACGAGCAGTACTTC. Encoded protein: CAISEGSGGYEQYF.

This clonotype occurred a few times. The chain is built from TRBV27 and TRBJ1-5; possible D gene TRBD1, 6 bases. Trimming took off 10 bases at V and 7 bases at J, with 11 bases between the two ends. Germline lookup yields CDR1 MNHEY and CDR2 SMNVEV (reference sequence). This CDR3 is built from 11 residues. CDR3 nucleotide sequence: TGTGCCAACCCGGGACACCAGCCCCAGCATTTT. Translation gives CANPGHQPQHF.

This clonotype was seen just once. Germline and junction disagree at one end, which may indicate a read error. V is TRBV7-9 and J is TRBJ2-5; TRBD1 or TRBD2 may be the D gene (5 bases each). Germline V lookup: CDR1 SEHNR, CDR2 FQNEAQ (reference sequence). This CDR3 region has 14 residues. This chain's CDR3 is CVSSHGTAQETQYF. The CDR3 region has the DNA TGTGTCAGCAGCCACGGGACGGCGCAAGAGACCCAGTACTTC.

The chain carries TRBV28 and TRBJ2-7; D unclear. The ends were cut back, 6 bases at V and 2 bases at J, with 17 bases in the middle. In germline, CDR1 is MDHEN, CDR2 SYDVKM. The CDR3 extends over 15 amino acids. CDR3 amino acids: CASRLTPRQAYEQYF. The CDR3 nucleotides are TGTGCCAGCAGACTCACCCCGAGGCAGGCCTACGAGCAGTACTTC.

This chain joins TRBV29-1 and TRBJ2-7, with unresolved D. V was cut by 3 bases and J by 7 bases, with 10 bases left in between. The length of the CDR3 is 11 residues. Looked up from germline, CDR1 is SQVTM and CDR2 is ANQGSEA. CDR3 DNA sequence: TGCAGCGTTGACCGGGCTAATGAGCAGTACTTC. This encodes CSVDRANEQYF.

V gene TRBV6-6 combines with J gene TRBJ2-3; a possible D gene is TRBD2 (6 bases). The germline gives CDR1 MNHNY, CDR2 SVGAGI (reference sequence). The CDR3 has 16 residues. Trimming cost V 2 bases and J 0 bases, with 12 bases left between them. CDR3 nucleotides: TGTGCCAGCAGTTACGGACAAGGGACTAGCACAGATACGCAGTATTTT. Translated: CASSYGQGTSTDTQYF.

The chain has TRBV29-1 and TRBJ2-1, with TRBD2 matching over 10 bases. The CDR3 loop spans 17 amino acids. The J segment lost 8 bases and the V segment lost 1 base, leaving 14 bases of the junction unmatched. The germline V gene has CDR1 SQVTM and CDR2 ANQGSEA. CDR3 nucleotide sequence: TGCAGCGTTGAAGTCTGGACTAGCGGAAAAGTCGGCGATGAGCAGTTCTTC. Its protein is CSVEVWTSGKVGDEQFF.

The CDR3 sequence is CATSDPQSSYEQYF. CDR3 sequence (DNA): TGTGCCACCAGTGACCCTCAGAGCTCCTACGAGCAGTACTTC. The chain is built from TRBV24-1 and TRBJ2-7; D ambiguous. The germline V and J ends were trimmed by 4 bases and 0 bases, with 9 bases remaining between them. Germline-derived CDR1 and CDR2 are KGHDR and SFDVKD. The CDR3 sequence is 14 residues long.

This clonotype was detected only a few times. V gene TRBV12-3 or TRBV12-4 combines with J gene TRBJ1-2; TRBD1 is a possible D gene (5 bases). This CDR3 is built from 14 residues. V lost 6 bases, J lost 6 bases, and 17 bases lay in between. The CDR3: CASSAYGGGDGYTF. The CDR3 DNA reads as TGTGCCAGCAGCGCATACGGGGGGGGAGATGGCTACACCTTC.

This clonotype occurred many times. V and J are TRBV28 and TRBJ2-3; 7 positions agree with TRBD2. Germline values: CDR1 MDHEN, CDR2 SYDVKM. V gave up 3 bases and J gave up 6 bases; unmatched junction bases: 9. The CDR3 loop spans 15 amino acids. CDR3 coding DNA: TGTGCCAGCAGTTTCAGGGAGGGCCATGGGGATACGCAGTATTTT. This gives the protein CASSFREGHGDTQYF.

The J gene is TRBJ2-4, the V gene TRBV7-6, with 8 bases that match TRBD2. The DNA matches TRBJ2-7 better at its end, which makes the J call doubtful. This CDR3 has 18 residues. CDR1 and CDR2 from the germline V gene are SGHVS and FNYEAQ. For the CDR3, the DNA is TGTGCCAGCAGCTTAGTGGTCCCGGTAGCGGGGAATAACTACGAGCAGTACTTC. The encoded protein is CASSLVVPVAGNNYEQYF.

Comment on this clonotype: At one end the junction does not follow the germline gene, possibly because of a read error. The rearrangement uses TRBV10-1 and TRBJ2-7; D gene uncertain. The CDR3 is made up of 16 amino acids. The germline CDR1 and CDR2 sequences are WNHNN and SYGVQD (reference sequence). CDR3 region: CASSKSYRADSYEQYF. In nucleotides, the CDR3 is TGCGCCAGCAGTAAGTCGTACCGGGCGGACTCCTACGAGCAGTACTTC.

This rearrangement joins TRBV20-1 to TRBJ2-1; 7 bases align to TRBD2. The CDR3 totals 15 residues. From germline, CDR1 is DFQATT and CDR2 SNEGSKA (reference sequence). V shed 1 base and J 7 bases; nucleotides not matched to a gene: 10. This chain's CDR3 is CSARGGSALTNEQFF. CDR3 nucleotides: TGCAGTGCTAGAGGCGGGAGCGCGTTAACGAATGAGCAGTTCTTC.

This clonotype was counted only a few times. The chain joins TRBV20-1 to TRBJ2-7; D is perhaps TRBD1 (6 bases). Per germline, CDR1 DFQATT and CDR2 SNEGSKA (reference sequence). The CDR3 runs to 14 residues. Trimming cost V 4 bases and J 0 bases, with 13 bases left between them. CDR3 in amino acids: CSATWQGHSYEQYF. CDR3 sequence (DNA): TGCAGTGCTACCTGGCAGGGGCACTCCTACGAGCAGTACTTC.

The chain uses TRBV20-1 and TRBJ2-7; TRBD1 matches 8 bases. Per germline, CDR1 DFQATT and CDR2 SNEGSKA (reference sequence). Trimming cost V 5 bases and J 3 bases; bases outside gene matches: 12. There are 15 residues in the CDR3. The CDR3 DNA reads as TGCAGTGCTCAGTTCACAGGGGGGACGTTCTACGAGCAGTACTTC. It specifies CSAQFTGGTFYEQYF.

This clonotype was seen a handful of times. This chain links TRBV30 with TRBJ2-1; TRBD2 matches 12 bases. The CDR3 extends over 13 amino acids. V dropped 8 bases and J dropped 9; count of bases not matched to a gene: 8. CDR1 and CDR2 (germline): GTSNPN, SVGIG (reference sequence). CDR3 loop: CAAGLAGYGEQFF. The CDR3 DNA reads TGTGCCGCCGGACTAGCGGGATATGGTGAGCAGTTCTTC. Looking up the rest from reference TRBV30 and TRBJ2-1 gives the full variable domain: SQTIHQWPATLVQPVGSPLSLECTVEGTSNPNLYWYRQAAGRGLQLLFYSVGIGQISSEVPQNLSASRPQDRQFILSSKKLLLSDSGFYLCAAGLAGYGEQFFGPGTRLTVL.